This T cell receptor beta chain is drawn from a study of long-term antiretroviral therapy in people with HIV. With survey level as its setting, the immunoSEQ assay was v3.0. TCRdb keeps only in-frame clones here, not all; method: immunoSEQ multiplex PCR. The sample has around 35,000 clones, 97% seen once. This CDR3 spans 15 amino acids. In germline, CDR1 is LGHNA, CDR2 YNFKEQ. Deletions cut 4 bases from V and 2 bases from J, with 14 bases between. The V and J genes are TRBV4-2 and TRBJ1-2; the D gene is possibly TRBD1 (6 bases). The receptor was isolated from a man aged 30 to 45 with HIV. This specimen consisted of unsorted PBMCs, obtained 6.9 years after starting antiretroviral therapy. This CDR3 is CASSPDRGGNYGYTF. CDR3 nucleotide sequence: TGTGCCAGCAGCCCAGACCGGGGGGGCAACTATGGCTACACCTTC.